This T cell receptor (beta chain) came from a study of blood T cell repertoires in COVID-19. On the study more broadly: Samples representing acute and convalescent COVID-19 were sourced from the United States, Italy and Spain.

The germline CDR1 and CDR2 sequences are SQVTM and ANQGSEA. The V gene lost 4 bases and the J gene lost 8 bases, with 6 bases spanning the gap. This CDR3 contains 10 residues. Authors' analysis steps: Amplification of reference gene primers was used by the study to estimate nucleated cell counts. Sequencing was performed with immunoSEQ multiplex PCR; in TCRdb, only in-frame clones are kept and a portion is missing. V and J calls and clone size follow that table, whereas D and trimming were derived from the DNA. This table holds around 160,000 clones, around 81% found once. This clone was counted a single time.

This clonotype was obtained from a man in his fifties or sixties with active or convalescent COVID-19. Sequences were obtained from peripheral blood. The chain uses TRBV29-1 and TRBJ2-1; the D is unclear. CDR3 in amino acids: CSVVVDEQFF. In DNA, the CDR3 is TGCAGCGTTGTTGTCGATGAGCAGTTCTTC.